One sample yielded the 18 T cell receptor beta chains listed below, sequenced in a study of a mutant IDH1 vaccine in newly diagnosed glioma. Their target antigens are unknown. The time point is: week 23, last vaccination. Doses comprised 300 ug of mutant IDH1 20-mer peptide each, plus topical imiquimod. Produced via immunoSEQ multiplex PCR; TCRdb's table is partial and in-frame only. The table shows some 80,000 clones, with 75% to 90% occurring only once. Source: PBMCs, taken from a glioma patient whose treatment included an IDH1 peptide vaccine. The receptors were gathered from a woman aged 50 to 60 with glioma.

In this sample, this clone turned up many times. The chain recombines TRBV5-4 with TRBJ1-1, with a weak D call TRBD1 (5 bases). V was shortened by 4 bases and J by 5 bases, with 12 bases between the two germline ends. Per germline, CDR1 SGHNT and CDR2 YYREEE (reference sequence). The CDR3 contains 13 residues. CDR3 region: CASSLVGQTEAFF. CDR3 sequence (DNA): TGTGCCAGCAGCCTAGTGGGGCAGACTGAAGCTTTCTTT.

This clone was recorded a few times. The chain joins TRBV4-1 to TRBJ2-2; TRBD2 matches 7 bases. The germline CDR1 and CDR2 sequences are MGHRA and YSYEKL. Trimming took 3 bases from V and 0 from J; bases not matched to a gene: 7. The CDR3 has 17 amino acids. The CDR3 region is CASSHGRAGANTGELFF. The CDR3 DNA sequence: TGCGCCAGCAGCCACGGGCGGGCGGGAGCGAACACCGGGGAGCTGTTTTTT.

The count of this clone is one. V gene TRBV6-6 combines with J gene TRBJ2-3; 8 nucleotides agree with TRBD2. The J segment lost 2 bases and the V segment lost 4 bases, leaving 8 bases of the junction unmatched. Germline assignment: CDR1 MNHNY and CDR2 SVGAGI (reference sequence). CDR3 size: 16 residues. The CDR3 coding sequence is TGTGCCAGCAGTTTTAGCGGGAAATCCCACACAGATACGCAGTATTTT. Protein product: CASSFSGKSHTDTQYF.

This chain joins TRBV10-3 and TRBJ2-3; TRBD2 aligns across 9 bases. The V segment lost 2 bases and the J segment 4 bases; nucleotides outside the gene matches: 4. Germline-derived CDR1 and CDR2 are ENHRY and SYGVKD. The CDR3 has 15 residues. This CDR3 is CAISEGTSSPDTQYF. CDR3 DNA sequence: TGTGCCATCAGTGAGGGGACTAGCAGCCCAGATACGCAGTATTTT.

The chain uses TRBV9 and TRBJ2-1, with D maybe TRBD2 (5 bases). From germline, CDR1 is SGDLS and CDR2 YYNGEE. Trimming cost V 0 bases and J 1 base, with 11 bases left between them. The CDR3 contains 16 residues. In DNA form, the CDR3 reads TGTGCCAGCAGCGTAGATGGCGGGCAGTCCTACAATGAGCAGTTCTTC. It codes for CASSVDGGQSYNEQFF.

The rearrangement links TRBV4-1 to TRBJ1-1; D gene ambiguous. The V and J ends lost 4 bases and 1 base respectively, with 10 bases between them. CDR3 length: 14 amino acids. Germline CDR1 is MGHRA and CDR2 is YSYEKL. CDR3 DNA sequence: TGCGCCAGCAGCCCCGGGTGGGGGAACACTGAAGCTTTCTTT. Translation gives CASSPGWGNTEAFF.

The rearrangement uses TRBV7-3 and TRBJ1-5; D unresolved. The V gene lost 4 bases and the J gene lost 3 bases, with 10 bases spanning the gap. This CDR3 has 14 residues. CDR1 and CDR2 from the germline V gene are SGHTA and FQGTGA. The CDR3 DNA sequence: TGTGCCAGCAGCTCCGAAAGAGTCAATCAGCCCCAGCATTTT. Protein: CASSSERVNQPQHF.

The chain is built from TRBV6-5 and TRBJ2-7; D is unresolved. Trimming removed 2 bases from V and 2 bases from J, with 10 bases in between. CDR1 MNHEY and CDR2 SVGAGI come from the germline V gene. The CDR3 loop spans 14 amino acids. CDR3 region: CASSYGRKPYEQYF. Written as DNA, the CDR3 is TGTGCCAGCAGTTACGGCAGGAAACCCTACGAGCAGTACTTC.

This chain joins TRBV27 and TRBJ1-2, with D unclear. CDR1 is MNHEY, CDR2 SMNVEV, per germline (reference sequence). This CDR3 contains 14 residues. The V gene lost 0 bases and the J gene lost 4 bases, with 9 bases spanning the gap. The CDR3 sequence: CASSLSGGSYGYTF. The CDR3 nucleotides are TGTGCCAGCAGTTTATCAGGAGGGAGCTATGGCTACACCTTC.

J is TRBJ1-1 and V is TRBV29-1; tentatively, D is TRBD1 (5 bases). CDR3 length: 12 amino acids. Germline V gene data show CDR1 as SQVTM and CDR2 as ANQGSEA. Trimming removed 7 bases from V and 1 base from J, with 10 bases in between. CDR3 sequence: CSADGTNTEAFF. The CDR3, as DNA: TGCAGCGCAGACGGGACGAACACTGAAGCTTTCTTT.

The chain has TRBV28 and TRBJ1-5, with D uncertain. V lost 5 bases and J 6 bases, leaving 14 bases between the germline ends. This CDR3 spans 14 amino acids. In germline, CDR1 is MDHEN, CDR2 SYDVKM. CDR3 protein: CASSPPLRAQPQHF. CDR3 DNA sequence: TGTGCCAGCAGTCCCCCCCTCCGGGCTCAGCCCCAGCATTTT.

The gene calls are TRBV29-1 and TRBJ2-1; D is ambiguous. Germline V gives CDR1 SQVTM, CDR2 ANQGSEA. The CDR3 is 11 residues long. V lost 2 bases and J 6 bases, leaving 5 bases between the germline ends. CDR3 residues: CSVELFNEQFF. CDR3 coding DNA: TGCAGCGTTGAACTCTTCAATGAGCAGTTCTTC.

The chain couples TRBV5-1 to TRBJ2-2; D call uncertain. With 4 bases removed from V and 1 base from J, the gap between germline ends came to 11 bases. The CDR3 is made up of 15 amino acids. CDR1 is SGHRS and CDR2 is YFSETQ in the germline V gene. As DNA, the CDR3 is TGCGCCAGCAGCCTGGACGCCTGGAACACCGGGGAGCTGTTTTTT. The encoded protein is CASSLDAWNTGELFF.

The CDR3, as DNA: TGTGCCATCAGTGATTCCGGGACAAATTCCTACGAGCAGTACTTC. This gives the protein CAISDSGTNSYEQYF. The rearrangement uses TRBV10-3 and TRBJ2-7; TRBD1 is a possible D gene (6 bases). V was clipped by 3 bases and J by 1 base, with 13 bases between them. Germline loops: CDR1 ENHRY, CDR2 SYGVKD. The CDR3 is 15 amino acids.

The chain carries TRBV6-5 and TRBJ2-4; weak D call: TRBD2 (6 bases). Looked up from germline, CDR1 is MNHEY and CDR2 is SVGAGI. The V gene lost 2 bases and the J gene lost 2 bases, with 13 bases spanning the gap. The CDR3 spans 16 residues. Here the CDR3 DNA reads TGTGCCAGCAGTTACGGGCGGGAACCCACCAAAAACATTCAGTACTTC. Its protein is CASSYGREPTKNIQYF.

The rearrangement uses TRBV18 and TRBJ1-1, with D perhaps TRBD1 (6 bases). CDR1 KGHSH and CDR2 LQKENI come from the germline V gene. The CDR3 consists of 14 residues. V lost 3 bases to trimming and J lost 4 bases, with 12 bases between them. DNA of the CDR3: TGTGCCAGCTCACCCCTGCAGGGGAGCACTGAAGCTTTCTTT. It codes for CASSPLQGSTEAFF.

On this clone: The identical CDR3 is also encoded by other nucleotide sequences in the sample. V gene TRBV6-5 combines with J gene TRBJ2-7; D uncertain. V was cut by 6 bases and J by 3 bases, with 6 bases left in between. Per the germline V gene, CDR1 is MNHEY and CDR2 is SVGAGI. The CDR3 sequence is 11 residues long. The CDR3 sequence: CASRNSYEQYF. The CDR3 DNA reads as TGTGCCAGCAGGAACAGCTACGAGCAGTACTTC.

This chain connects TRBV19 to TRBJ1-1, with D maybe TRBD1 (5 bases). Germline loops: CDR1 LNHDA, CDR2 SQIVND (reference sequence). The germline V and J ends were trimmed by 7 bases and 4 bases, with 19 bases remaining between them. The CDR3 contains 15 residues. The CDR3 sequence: CASNPGWGVGTEAFF. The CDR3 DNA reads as TGTGCCAGTAACCCCGGATGGGGGGTAGGCACTGAAGCTTTCTTT.